A single TCR beta chain is shown here with its context. This clone's antigen is unknown. Base qualities are not recorded, but no much larger clone differs from it by a single base. To prepare the library, the immunoSEQ multiplex PCR assay was applied. TCRdb obtained this table from immuneACCESS and retained in-frame rearrangements with V and J assigned. These tables miss some clones; where compared with another copy, unresolved V genes account for less than half of the shortfall, and the remainder is unexplained. The sample includes 60,000 to 95,000 clones, with roughly 91% observed a single time. The top ten clonotypes cover more than 0.35% of the sample. The V and J ends are trimmed by 2 bases and 7 bases, leaving 21 bases between them. Taken from cysteine to phenylalanine, the CDR3 has 17 residues. Only CDR3 DNA is held: 51 bases, read in frame from base 1. The germline V gene gives CDR1 as SGHRS and CDR2 as YFSETQ.

This sample was taken from a study of technical replicates of blood from a few donors (dated by TCRdb to the late 2010s). The chain couples TRBV5-1 to TRBJ1-4; the D gene is perhaps TRBD1, from 5 matching bases. The origin of this receptor is a human donor in good health. Some clones in this sample may be carry-over from other donors' samples. Sample: T cells isolated from PBMCs. Read as DNA, the sequence is TGCGCCAGCAGCTTCGCCGGGACTACCTCCTTGGGTGAAAAACTGTTTTTT. This codes for CASSFAGTTSLGEKLFF. Beyond the CDR3, the reference TRBV5-1 and TRBJ1-4 genes provide the residues; the full variable domain reads: KAGVTQTPRYLIKTRGQQVTLSCSPISGHRSVSWYQQTPGQGLQFLFEYFSETQRNKGNFPGRFSGRQFSNSRSEMNVSTLELGDSALYLCASSFAGTTSLGEKLFFGSGTQLSVL.